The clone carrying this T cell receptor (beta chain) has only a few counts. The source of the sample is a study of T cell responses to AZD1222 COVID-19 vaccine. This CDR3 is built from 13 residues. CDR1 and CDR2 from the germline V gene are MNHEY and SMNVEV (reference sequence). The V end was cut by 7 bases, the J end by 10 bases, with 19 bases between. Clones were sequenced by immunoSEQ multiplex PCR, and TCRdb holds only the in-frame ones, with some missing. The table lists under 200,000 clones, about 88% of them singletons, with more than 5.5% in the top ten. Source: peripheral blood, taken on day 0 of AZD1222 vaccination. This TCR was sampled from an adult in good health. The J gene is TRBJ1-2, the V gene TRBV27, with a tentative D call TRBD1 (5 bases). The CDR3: CASTGKREGIYTF. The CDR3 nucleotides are TGTGCCAGCACCGGAAAGAGGGAGGGGATCTACACCTTC.